The TCR beta chain under discussion was sequenced for a study of cytotoxic CD8 clonotypes in ibrutinib-treated CLL (dated by TCRdb to the early 2020s). Background for the entire study: The cohort was composed of ten to eleven relapsed/refractory and roughly 16 treatment-naive patients; IGHV unmutated status was identified in some 17 patients. Partial responses were observed in around 25 patients and complete responses in 2; after a median follow-up of 68 months, remission was maintained in 15 or so patients and progression was observed in approximately 12. All remission and progressive disease samples were collected while patients were still receiving ibrutinib. Response samples were obtained after a median of around eleven months of treatment, with a range of roughly 6 to 40 months. Cryopreserved peripheral blood mononuclear cells were obtained prior to treatment, at the time of response, and at either disease progression or sustained remission. Longitudinal samples were obtainable from about 30% of the roughly 90 participants in the trial. Samples averaged roughly 280,000 productive templates and approximately 100,000 productive rearrangements. Summary of the overall study and its limitations: Baseline clonality exceeded that of age-matched healthy donors and correlated strongly with circulating CD8+ T-cell counts. Sustained-remission and progressing patients did not have matched sampling times, and lymph node repertoires were not examined. An increase in clonality was observed at ibrutinib response, with clonality remaining stable during sustained remission and falling back toward baseline at progression. Public clonotypes were found to be uncommon and were observed to contract or remain stable during treatment; the increase in clonality was shown to reflect expansion of private clonotypes at ibrutinib response.

Of note for this clone: Which antigen it targets is not known. Per-base quality was not reported, and no clone a single base away is much larger than it.

Here V drops 7 bases and J drops 3 bases, and the junction holds 7 bases not matched to any gene. Measured from the cysteine to the phenylalanine, the CDR3 is 14 residues long. Only CDR3 DNA is held: 42 bases, read in frame from base 1. As encoded in the germline V gene (reference sequence), CDR1 is LNHNV while CDR2 is YYDKDF. The sample's time point, from its label and the paper: roughly 2 years on ibrutinib. For TCR beta library preparation, 2 to 2.5 micrograms of genomic DNA were isolated from cryopreserved PBMCs. Longitudinal blood samples from CLL patients on ibrutinib monotherapy were analyzed using high-throughput TCR beta sequencing. Patients were enrolled in a phase 2 open-label single-center ibrutinib monotherapy trial. On a MiSeq, deep resolution sequencing aimed for a depth between 1 in 1 million and 1 in 200,000 T cells, with each clonotype covered about 9.2x on average. TCR beta libraries were generated with the immunoSEQ hsTCRB Kit. In the authors' own workflow: Data were analyzed with ImmunoSEQ Data Assistant and ImmunoSEQ Analyzer, with V, D and J genes assigned per IMGT definitions. Clonality was computed as one minus normalized Shannon entropy of productive rearrangement frequencies, ranging from 0 to 1. Public clonotype analysis was restricted to overrepresented clonotypes comprising at least 0.05% of each patient's repertoire. Repertoires from thirteen age-matched healthy donors in immuneACCESS were used as clonality controls. Not all clones reach the TCRdb copy of this immuneACCESS table, which keeps in-frame sequences only. Checked studies attribute under half of the gap to unresolved V genes and leave the rest unexplained. V and J calls and clone size are copied from that table; D and trimming were computed from the DNA. A total of tens of thousands of clones appear in this sample, 83% of them only once. The leading ten clones occupy around 37% of the sample.

This receptor was identified in a human donor with chronic lymphocytic leukemia. Here the chain combines TRBV15 and TRBJ2-3; TRBD1 matches 7 bases in the middle. Source: PBMCs, taken after 24 months of ibrutinib treatment. The CDR3 has the sequence CATKGAGGTDTQYF. In nucleotide form, the sequence is TGTGCCACCAAGGGGGCAGGGGGAACAGATACGCAGTATTTT.